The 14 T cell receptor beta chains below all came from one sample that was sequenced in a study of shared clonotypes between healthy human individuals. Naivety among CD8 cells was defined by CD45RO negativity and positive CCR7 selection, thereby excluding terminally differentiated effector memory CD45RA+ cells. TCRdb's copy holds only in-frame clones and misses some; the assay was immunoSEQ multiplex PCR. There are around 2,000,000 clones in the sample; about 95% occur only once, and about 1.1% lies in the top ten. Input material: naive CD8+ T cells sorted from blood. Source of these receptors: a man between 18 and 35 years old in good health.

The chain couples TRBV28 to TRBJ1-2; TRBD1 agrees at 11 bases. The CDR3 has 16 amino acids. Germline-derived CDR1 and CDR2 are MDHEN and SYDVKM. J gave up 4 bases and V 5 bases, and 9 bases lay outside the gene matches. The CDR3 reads CASSLMPGTGGYGYTF. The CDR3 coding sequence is TGTGCCAGCAGTCTCATGCCCGGGACAGGGGGCTATGGCTACACCTTC.

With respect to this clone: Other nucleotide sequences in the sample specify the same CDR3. The CDR3, as DNA: TGTGCCAGCAGCTTTCTCGATACGCAGTATTTT. This codes for CASSFLDTQYF. The gene calls are TRBV11-2 and TRBJ2-3; D not resolved. V gave up 3 bases and J gave up 6 bases, with 4 bases separating them. Germline values: CDR1 SGHAT, CDR2 FQNNGV. The CDR3 consists of 11 residues.

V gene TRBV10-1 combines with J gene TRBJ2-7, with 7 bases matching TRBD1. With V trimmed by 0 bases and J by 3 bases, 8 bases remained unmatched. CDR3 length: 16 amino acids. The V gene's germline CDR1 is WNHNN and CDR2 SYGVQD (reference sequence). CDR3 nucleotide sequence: TGCGCCAGCAGTGAGTCAAGAAGGGGGCATGTCTACGAGCAGTACTTC. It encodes CASSESRRGHVYEQYF.

The CDR3 DNA reads as TGTGCCAGCTCACCCCTATCCGGGACAGCGCCCTACGAGCAGTACTTC. This translates into CASSPLSGTAPYEQYF. This chain connects TRBV18 to TRBJ2-7, with 7 positions matching TRBD1. The CDR3 spans 16 residues. Germline values: CDR1 KGHSH, CDR2 LQKENI. The trim removed 3 bases at V and 2 bases at J, leaving 10 bases unmatched.

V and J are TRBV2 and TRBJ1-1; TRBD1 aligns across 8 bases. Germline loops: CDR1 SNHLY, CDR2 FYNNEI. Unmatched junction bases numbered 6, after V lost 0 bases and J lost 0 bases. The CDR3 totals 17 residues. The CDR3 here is CASSEALGQGMNTEAFF. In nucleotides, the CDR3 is TGTGCCAGCAGTGAAGCACTCGGACAGGGCATGAACACTGAAGCTTTCTTT.

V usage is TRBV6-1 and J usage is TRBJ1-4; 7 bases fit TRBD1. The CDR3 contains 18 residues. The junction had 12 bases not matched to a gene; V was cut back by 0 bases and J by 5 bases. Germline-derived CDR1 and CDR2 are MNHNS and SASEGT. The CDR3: CASSEATRNDRENEKLFF. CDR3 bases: TGTGCCAGCAGTGAAGCCACCAGAAACGACAGGGAAAATGAAAAACTGTTTTTT.

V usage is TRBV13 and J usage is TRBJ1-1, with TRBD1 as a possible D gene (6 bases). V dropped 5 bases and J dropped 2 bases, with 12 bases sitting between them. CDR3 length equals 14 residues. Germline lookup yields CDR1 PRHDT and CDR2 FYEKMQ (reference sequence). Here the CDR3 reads CASSPSDRNTEAFF. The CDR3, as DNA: TGTGCCAGCAGCCCCTCGGACAGAAACACTGAAGCTTTCTTT.

Written as DNA, the CDR3 is TGTGCCAGCAGCTTAACTAGCACCGGGGAGCTGTTTTTT. Encoded protein: CASSLTSTGELFF. J is TRBJ2-2 and V is TRBV7-2, with a weak D call TRBD2 (5 bases). The V and J ends lost 2 bases and 4 bases respectively, with 5 bases between them. The CDR3 has 13 residues. Germline V CDR1 and CDR2: SGHTA, FQGNSA.

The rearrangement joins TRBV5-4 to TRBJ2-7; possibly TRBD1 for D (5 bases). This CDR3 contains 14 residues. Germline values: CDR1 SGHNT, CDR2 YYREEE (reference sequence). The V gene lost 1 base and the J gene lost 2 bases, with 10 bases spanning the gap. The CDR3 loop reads CASSLSDTPYEQYF. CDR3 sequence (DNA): TGTGCCAGCAGCTTGTCGGACACACCCTACGAGCAGTACTTC.

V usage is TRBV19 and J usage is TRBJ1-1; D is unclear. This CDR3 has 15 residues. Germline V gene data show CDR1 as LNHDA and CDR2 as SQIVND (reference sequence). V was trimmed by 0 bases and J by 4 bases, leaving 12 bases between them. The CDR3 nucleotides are TGTGCCAGTAGTATAGAAGGGTTCCCGAGCACTGAAGCTTTCTTT. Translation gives CASSIEGFPSTEAFF.

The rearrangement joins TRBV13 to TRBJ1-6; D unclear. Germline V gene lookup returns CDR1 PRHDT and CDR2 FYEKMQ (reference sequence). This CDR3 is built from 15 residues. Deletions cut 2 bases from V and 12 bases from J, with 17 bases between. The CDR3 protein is CASSLTSDPLGPLHF. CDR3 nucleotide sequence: TGTGCCAGCAGCTTAACCTCTGACCCCTTAGGACCCCTCCACTTT.

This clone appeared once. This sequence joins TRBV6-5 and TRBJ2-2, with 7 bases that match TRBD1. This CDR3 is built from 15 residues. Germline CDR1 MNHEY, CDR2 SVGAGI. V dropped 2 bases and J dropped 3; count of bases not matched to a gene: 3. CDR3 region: CASSYRGPDTGELFF. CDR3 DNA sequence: TGTGCCAGCAGTTACAGGGGGCCGGACACCGGGGAGCTGTTTTTT.

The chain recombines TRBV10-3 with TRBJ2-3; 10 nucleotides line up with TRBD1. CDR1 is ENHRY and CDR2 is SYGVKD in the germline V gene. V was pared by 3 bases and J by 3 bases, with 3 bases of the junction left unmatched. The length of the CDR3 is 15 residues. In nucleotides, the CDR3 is TGTGCCATCAGTGATGGACAGGGGGTGACAGATACGCAGTATTTT. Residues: CAISDGQGVTDTQYF.

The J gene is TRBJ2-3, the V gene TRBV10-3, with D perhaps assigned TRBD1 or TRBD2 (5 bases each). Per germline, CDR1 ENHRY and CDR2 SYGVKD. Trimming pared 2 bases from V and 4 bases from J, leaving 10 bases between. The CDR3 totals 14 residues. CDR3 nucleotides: TGTGCCATCAGTGAGAACCGGGGACCAGATACGCAGTATTTT. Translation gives CAISENRGPDTQYF.